Following are 18 T cell receptor beta chains from one sample sequenced in a study of blood T cells in healthy people across ages. Through a sample-barcoded 5' primer and a J-beta primer mix, a second PCR was run for roughly 7 to 12 cycles. TCRdb independently ran MiXCR on the 5' RACE reads; one entry per CDR3 protein. The repertoire holds 800,000 or so distinct CDR3 sequences, with 46% as singletons. Material for sequencing was blood. All receptors derive from a man aged 80 or over in good health.

This sequence joins TRBV7-8 and TRBJ2-1; TRBD1 might be the D (5 bases). This CDR3 has 14 residues. Per germline, CDR1 SGHVS and CDR2 FQNEAQ. The germline V and J ends were trimmed by 4 bases and 3 bases, with 10 bases remaining between them. The CDR3 sequence: CASSSTDNYNEQFF. CDR3 coding DNA: TGTGCCAGCAGCTCGACGGACAACTACAATGAGCAGTTCTTC.

The sample holds one count of this clonotype. One base away lies a much larger clone, so this may be a sequencing read error. The V call is TRBV29-1, the J call TRBJ2-7; 9 nucleotides agree with TRBD2. Germline-derived CDR1 and CDR2 are SQVTM and ANQGSEA. The trim removed 3 bases at V and 7 bases at J, leaving 13 bases unmatched. CDR3 length: 15 residues. The CDR3 here is CSVDKARGGYNEQYF. In DNA form, the CDR3 reads TGCAGCGTTGATAAAGCGCGGGGGGGGTACAATGAGCAGTACTTC.

To note about this clonotype: Possible read error: a much larger clone is one base away. V gene TRBV5-1 combines with J gene TRBJ2-7, with 8 bases lining up with TRBD2. The length of the CDR3 is 16 residues. Germline CDR1 reads SGHRS; CDR2 reads YFSETQ. This CDR3 is CANSLGIAGTSYEQYF. For the CDR3, the DNA is TGCGCCAACAGCTTGGGGATAGCGGGGACGTCGTACGAGCAGTACTTC. The variable domain in full, completed from reference TRBV5-1 and TRBJ2-7, reads KAGVTQTPRYLIKTRGQQVTLSCSPISGHRSVSWYQQTPGQGLQFLFEYFSETQRNKGNFPGRFSGRQFSNSRSEMNVSTLELGDSALYLCANSLGIAGTSYEQYFGPGTRLTVT.

The rearrangement uses TRBV20-1 and TRBJ1-2; the D gene is possibly TRBD1 (5 bases). From germline, CDR1 is DFQATT and CDR2 SNEGSKA (reference sequence). Trimming took 2 bases from V and 0 from J, leaving 19 bases between them. The CDR3 spans 17 residues. The CDR3 region has the DNA TGCAGTGCTAGACAACAGGAAGCCCAGGGCGCTAACTATGGCTACACCTTC. Its protein product is CSARQQEAQGANYGYTF.

This clonotype was picked up a small number of times. CDR3 region: CASRSQTYEQYF. The CDR3, as DNA: TGTGCCAGCCGGTCGCAGACCTACGAGCAGTACTTC. This chain joins TRBV28 and TRBJ2-7; D ambiguous. CDR1 is MDHEN and CDR2 is SYDVKM in the germline V gene. Trimming shortened V by 8 bases and J by 2 bases, and 10 bases separated the two germline ends. This CDR3 spans 12 amino acids.

This clonotype turned up a few times. The chain has TRBV20-1 and TRBJ2-3, with TRBD2 matching over 10 bases. Germline V lookup: CDR1 DFQATT, CDR2 SNEGSKA (reference sequence). The CDR3 is 14 amino acids. J gave up 3 bases and V 6 bases, and 6 bases lay outside the gene matches. CDR3 nucleotide sequence: TGCAGTGCGCCTGCTAGCGGGAGAACAGATACGCAGTATTTT. Protein: CSAPASGRTDTQYF.

The genes are TRBV5-1 and TRBJ2-1; 10 bases are a match to TRBD2. The CDR3 is made up of 17 amino acids. V lost 0 bases, J lost 2 bases, and 5 bases stayed unmatched. Germline V CDR1 and CDR2: SGHRS, YFSETQ. The CDR3 DNA follows: TGCGCCAGCAGCTTGGTATCTAGCGGGAGCCCCTACAATGAGCAGTTCTTC. It codes for CASSLVSSGSPYNEQFF. Full variable domain (outside the CDR3, taken from reference TRBV5-1 and TRBJ2-1): KAGVTQTPRYLIKTRGQQVTLSCSPISGHRSVSWYQQTPGQGLQFLFEYFSETQRNKGNFPGRFSGRQFSNSRSEMNVSTLELGDSALYLCASSLVSSGSPYNEQFFGPGTRLTVL.

The rearrangement links TRBV12-3 or TRBV12-4 to TRBJ1-2; D is unclear. The CDR3 loop spans 14 amino acids. Trimming cost V 6 bases and J 2 bases, with 13 bases left between them. CDR3 in amino acids: CASRESGFNYGYTF. The DNA for the CDR3 is TGTGCCAGCAGGGAGTCTGGTTTCAACTATGGCTACACCTTC.

The V call is TRBV12-3 or TRBV12-4, the J call TRBJ2-2, with D perhaps being TRBD1 or TRBD2 (6 bases each). The CDR3 loop spans 14 amino acids. V was clipped by 7 bases and J by 5 bases, with 14 bases between them. The CDR3 region has the DNA TGTGCCAGCATCAATGGGGGGCTGACCGGGGAGCTGTTTTTT. Its protein product is CASINGGLTGELFF.

This clonotype was seen at least ten times. The chain couples TRBV12-3 or TRBV12-4 to TRBJ2-7, with D perhaps assigned TRBD1 or TRBD2 (5 bases each). Between the trimmed V and J ends, which lost 6 bases and 3 bases, there was a span of 15 bases. The CDR3 is made up of 14 amino acids. This CDR3 reads CASSPRDGGYEQYF. DNA of the CDR3: TGTGCCAGCAGCCCCCGGGACGGTGGCTACGAGCAGTACTTC.

As concerns this clonotype: At one of its ends the junction is not consistent with the germline gene, which may arise from a read error. The chain uses TRBV29-1 and TRBJ2-1; 10 nucleotides line up with TRBD2. CDR1 and CDR2 (germline): SQVTM, ANQGSEA. CDR3 length equals 17 residues. CDR3 residues: CSIESPSGGRSYNEQFF. CDR3 sequence (DNA): TGCAGCATTGAATCGCCTAGCGGGGGACGCTCCTACAATGAGCAGTTCTTC.

The V and J genes are TRBV6-2 or TRBV6-3 and TRBJ2-7; perhaps D is TRBD1 or TRBD2 (5 bases each). The germline V gene has CDR1 MNHEY and CDR2 SVGEGT. The CDR3 length is 17 residues. The V end was cut by 4 bases, the J end by 0 bases, with 19 bases between. For the CDR3, the DNA is TGTGCCAGCAGTTCTAACTGGGGACGGATAAGCTCCTACGAGCAGTACTTC. As protein: CASSSNWGRISSYEQYF.

The rearrangement links TRBV19 to TRBJ2-7; possible D gene TRBD1, 5 bases. The V gene's germline CDR1 is LNHDA and CDR2 SQIVND (reference sequence). Trimming took off 3 bases at V and 4 bases at J, with 7 bases between the two ends. The CDR3 length is 12 residues. The CDR3 sequence is CASSISGYEQYF. The CDR3 nucleotides read TGTGCCAGTAGTATCTCAGGGTACGAGCAGTACTTC.

The chain is built from TRBV5-1 and TRBJ2-3; possible D gene TRBD1, 6 bases. This CDR3 contains 14 residues. Looked up from germline, CDR1 is SGHRS and CDR2 is YFSETQ. Trimming removed 5 bases from V and 2 bases from J, with 12 bases in between. CDR3 DNA sequence: TGCGCCAGCAGAAACGGACAGACCACAGATACGCAGTATTTT. This codes for CASRNGQTTDTQYF.

This clonotype was observed a few times. This chain joins TRBV14 and TRBJ2-3; D is unresolved. This CDR3 comprises 14 residues. The ends were cut back, 10 bases at V and 2 bases at J, with 16 bases in the middle. CDR1 is SGHDN and CDR2 is FVKESK in the germline V gene. The CDR3 DNA sequence: TGTGCCACAGGACCAGTTGGGTCCACAGATACGCAGTATTTT. Translated: CATGPVGSTDTQYF.

This clonotype showed up just a few times. This sequence joins TRBV12-3 or TRBV12-4 and TRBJ2-7, with unresolved D. The CDR3 spans 13 residues. V was clipped by 4 bases and J by 0 bases, with 7 bases between them. In nucleotides, the CDR3 is TGTGCCAGCAGTTCGACATACTCCTACGAGCAGTACTTC. Amino acids: CASSSTYSYEQYF.

This clonotype has just a few counts. This chain connects TRBV20-1 to TRBJ2-7; no reliable D call. The CDR3 contains 14 residues. The germline V gene has CDR1 DFQATT and CDR2 SNEGSKA (reference sequence). The ends were cut back, 0 bases at V and 2 bases at J, with 11 bases in the middle. The CDR3 sequence: CSARDFRIPYEQYF. CDR3 DNA sequence: TGCAGTGCTAGAGATTTCCGCATTCCCTACGAGCAGTACTTC.

J is TRBJ2-7 and V is TRBV7-2, with 12 bases that match TRBD2. This CDR3 contains 16 residues. The V gene's germline CDR1 is SGHTA and CDR2 FQGNSA. J was trimmed by 1 base and V by 6 bases; bases with no gene match: 7. This CDR3 is CASSPSGRAGSYEQYF. As DNA, the CDR3 is TGTGCCAGCAGTCCTAGCGGGAGGGCCGGGTCCTACGAGCAGTACTTC.